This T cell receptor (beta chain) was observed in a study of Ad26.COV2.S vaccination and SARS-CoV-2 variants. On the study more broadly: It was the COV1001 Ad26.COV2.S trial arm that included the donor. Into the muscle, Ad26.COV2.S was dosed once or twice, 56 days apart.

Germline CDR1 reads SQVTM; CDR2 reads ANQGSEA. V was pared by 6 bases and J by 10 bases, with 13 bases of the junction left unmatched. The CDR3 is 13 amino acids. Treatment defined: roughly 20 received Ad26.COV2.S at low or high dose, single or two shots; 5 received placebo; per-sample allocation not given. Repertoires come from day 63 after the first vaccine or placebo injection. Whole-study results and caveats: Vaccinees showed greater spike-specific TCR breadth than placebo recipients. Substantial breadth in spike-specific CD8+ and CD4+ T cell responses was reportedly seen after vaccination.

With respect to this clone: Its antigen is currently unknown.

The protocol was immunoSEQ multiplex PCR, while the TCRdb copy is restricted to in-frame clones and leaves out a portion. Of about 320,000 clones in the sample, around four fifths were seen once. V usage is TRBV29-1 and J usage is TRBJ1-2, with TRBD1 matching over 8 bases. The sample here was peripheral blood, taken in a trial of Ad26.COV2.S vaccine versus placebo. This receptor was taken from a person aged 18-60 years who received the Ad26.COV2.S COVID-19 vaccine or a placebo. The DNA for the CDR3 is TGCAGCGTCGAAACCGGGACAGGCCTTCTCTACACCTTC. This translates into CSVETGTGLLYTF.